The next 2 T cell receptor beta chains were all read from a single sample in a study of long-term antiretroviral therapy in people with HIV. Version v3.0 of the immunoSEQ assay was performed at survey level. Clones were sequenced by immunoSEQ multiplex PCR, and TCRdb holds only the in-frame ones, with some missing. The sample shows under 45,000 clones, roughly 85% of them seen only once. Here the sequenced sample was unsorted PBMCs, taken roughly 2.9 years before starting antiretroviral therapy. Receptors were obtained from a woman aged 25 to 45 with HIV.

The chain recombines TRBV5-1 with TRBJ2-7; the D call may be TRBD1 or TRBD2 (6 bases each). This CDR3 is 15 amino acids long. Germline V lookup: CDR1 SGHRS, CDR2 YFSETQ. Trimming left V 0 bases short and J 4 bases short, with 14 bases between. The CDR3 nucleotides read TGCGCCAGCAGCTTGGCCAACGGGGGCCTGTACGAGCAGTACTTC. It is translated as CASSLANGGLYEQYF.

The genes are TRBV10-1 and TRBJ1-1; 9 nucleotides line up with TRBD1. Germline CDR1 WNHNN, CDR2 SYGVQD (reference sequence). V was pared by 6 bases and J by 0 bases, with 5 bases of the junction left unmatched. The CDR3 is 15 residues long. The CDR3 sequence is CASSAGTGLNTEAFF. For the CDR3, the DNA is TGCGCCAGCAGCGCCGGGACAGGGCTGAACACTGAAGCTTTCTTT.